The present TCR beta chain was sequenced within a study of cytomegalovirus exposure and HLA in healthy donors (TCRdb year 2017). With regard to the full study: In an earlier analysis of 587 of the donors, about 270 Gb of sequence data and 117 million unique TCR beta sequences from roughly 200 million T cells were reported. About 280 gigabases of sequencing data and 91 million or so unique TCR sequences made up an early release that covered 640 HLA-typed donors. Of the roughly 390 genotyped donors, 81% were placed in the genetic ancestry cluster associated with self-reported Caucasian donors. The study aimed to test whether cataloging public T cell receptors could reveal signatures of past pathogen exposure. The T cell repertoires of 666 subjects were profiled by immunosequencing and related to cytomegalovirus serostatus. A separate validation cohort of roughly 130 different subjects was used in addition to the 666-subject first cohort. The study combined high-throughput TCR immunosequencing, statistical association of individual TCRs with disease status, and machine learning to predict cytomegalovirus infection status. A later analysis re-examined previously published TCR beta repertoires from around 670 donors and added high-resolution HLA genotyping to investigate patterns of TCR occurrence. Rather than using new phenotypic data, the later analysis identified candidate immune exposures from TCR beta sequences and from how often those sequences occurred across donors. An earlier analysis of 587 of the donors applied high-throughput TCR beta sequencing to assess whether each TCR beta V gene segment acted as functional or pseudogenic. Donor age, sex, ethnicity and CMV serostatus were compiled together with the repertoire data. A later genetic analysis used genome-wide SNP genotypes for about 60% of the roughly 700 donors, treating that subset as a discovery cohort. All discovery cohort repertoires had been generated on a single sequencing platform. Both class I and class II loci were covered by HLA typing, at four-digit resolution. The number of donors typed differed by locus, with about 629-630 for A, B, C, DRB1 and DQB1, about 500 for DQA1, 600 to 610 for DPA1, and around 430 for DPB1. Because of strong linkage in the cohort, roughly five DR-DQ haplotypes were treated as single units for association and clustering. Across around 400 genotyped donors of the cohort, an average of approximately 240,000 unique TCR beta nucleotide sequences per donor were sequenced, and 15% to 20% of those sequences were non-productive.

Of note for this clone: Its antigen is currently not known. Per-base qualities were not stored, and no clone one base away is much larger.

Results the study describes overall, beyond this receptor: A further reported finding was that TCR beta sequences accurately predicted the HLA-A and HLA-B alleles for most subjects in the first cohort. Correlated functional status among segregating V segments might reflect linkage disequilibrium, but an unknown experimental factor could not be ruled out. Cytomegalovirus status was reported to be diagnosed by the classifier with high specificity and sensitivity in both the original and validation cohorts. A later genetic analysis associated a missense DCLRE1C variant with V-gene and J-gene trimming of TCR beta chains, and an independent cohort replicated the association. Some IMGT-functional V segments, including TRBV6-2 and TRBV6-3, could not be distinguished by the 87-base-pair reads and were therefore excluded. The earlier analysis of a few hundred of the donors excluded 15 to 20 rarely observed V segments, including chromosome 9 orphons, because counts were too low. Immune exposure information for the cohort was limited to CMV serostatus. In an earlier analysis of roughly 500 of the donors, most TCR beta V segments appeared in productive rearrangements about 87% or about 30% of the time, broadly matching IMGT annotations. In a later analysis, several top co-occurrence clusters were reported to appear linked to parvovirus B19, influenza, CMV and Epstein-Barr virus. The cohort was sequenced for TCR beta chains only, and without alpha or paired-chain data the features that could be detected were limited. The authors suggested that the approach could potentially be extended to other disease states and immunological phenotypes. Most TCR sequences were observed very rarely across donors, whereas some public TCRs were present in many individuals. Compared with equally common non-associated chains, HLA-associated TCR beta chains in a later analysis were more clonally expanded and had lower generation probabilities. In a later analysis, the rate of TCR association differed among HLA loci, with DRB1 alleles having the most associated TCRs and HLA-C alleles having the fewest. Compared with the approximately 600-donor mean, donors in an Asian-associated ancestry cluster had fewer N-insertions in productive TCRs, according to a later genetic analysis. Presence/absence analyses assumed roughly uniform sequencing depth across donors, an assumption that may not hold. The study listed 150 to 200 TCR beta chains as associated with cytomegalovirus. A few of the identified cytomegalovirus-associated TCR beta chains were confirmed in vitro to be specific for cytomegalovirus antigens. Most CMV-associated TCR beta chains appeared to be HLA-restricted in a later analysis, and the HLA associations seemed to be driven largely by CMV exposure. When HLA alleles, especially DR and DQ, strongly co-occurred, attributing TCR associations to individual alleles was difficult. In a later analysis, around 15,000 TCR beta sequences were associated with specific HLA alleles at a false discovery rate of 0.05. Because HLA typing was missing for some donors at each locus, association tests included only the typed subset. A cluster of highly shared sequence variants was judged likely to be a technical artifact of the sequencing pipeline.

The cohort comprised several hundred healthy bone marrow donors. All cohort members were sampled while nominally healthy, although unrecorded immune exposures were likely present. The donor tested CMV seronegative, placing the donor among the approximately 360 seronegative members of the cohort. A peripheral blood sample was provided by each donor, and peripheral blood mononuclear cells were used for TCR beta sequencing. The Qiagen DNeasy Blood Extraction Kit was used to extract genomic DNA from the blood cell samples. The receptor library was made with the immunoSEQ multiplex PCR assay. For the multiplex PCR, a mixture combining 60 forward primers for TCR Vbeta segments and 13 reverse primers for TCR Jbeta segments was used. Amplification of the CDR3 region of rearranged TCR beta genes was performed with a multiplex PCR assay on genomic DNA. The amplified TCR beta libraries were sequenced on the Illumina HiSeq System as 87-base-pair reads. Concerning the study's data processing: In a later analysis, tens of millions of unique TCR beta chains were counted across the roughly 610 repertoires, and roughly 9.9 million of these chains were shared by at least two donors. To remove PCR and sequencing errors, raw reads were error-corrected and collapsed into unique sequences using a nearest-neighbor algorithm that merged closely related sequences. CDR3 sequences were aligned to IMGT reference sequences to assign V, D and J gene segments. For a sequence to be retained, a match of at least six nucleotides to both a V gene segment and a J gene segment was required. Rearrangements were classified as productive when the CDR3 lacked stop codons and remained in frame with V and J, and all other rearrangements were classified as non-productive. CDR3 was defined according to IMGT convention as the region running from the second conserved V-encoded cysteine to the conserved J-encoded phenylalanine. The earlier analysis of some 540 of the donors excluded any sequence lacking an unambiguous match to a single V gene segment. In an earlier analysis of some 590 of the donors, V segments were called functional above 56.7% productive rearrangements and were called segregating when the between-donor standard deviation exceeded 5%. A statistical classification framework was built for diagnosing cytomegalovirus status from the catalog of TCR beta chain sequences. A later analysis assigned V and J genes by comparing TCR nucleotide sequences with IMGT/GENE-DB human TR gene sequences. Using the TCRdist pipeline, a later analysis assigned CDR3 sequences along with most-parsimonious VDJ recombination scenarios. In a later analysis, each TCR beta chain was defined by its CDR3 amino acid sequence together with its V-gene family, and reads without a unique V-gene family were excluded. In a later analysis, 450 to 600 highly shared, low-generation-probability nucleotide sequences were removed to address suspected cross-contamination and a sequencing artifact. A later analysis calculated a clonal expansion index for each public chain from normalized within-repertoire ranks of inferred template counts. In a later analysis, generation probabilities were computed with a VDJ recombination model fitted to out-of-frame rearrangements, and the resulting probabilities were checked against IGoR. In a later analysis, TCR-TCR, TCR-HLA and TCR-CMV co-occurrence was scored with hypergeometric tests, and a repertoire-size bias correction was applied to TCR pairs. In a later analysis, false discovery rates were estimated by permuting HLA or CMV assignments 20 times. In a later analysis, co-occurring TCRs were grouped using DBSCAN, and TCRdist sequence similarity was added for clustering within HLA-allele-positive subsets. Repertoires with fewer than 30,000 or more than 120,000 public chains were left out of co-occurrence clustering, as were several repertoires with anomalous nucleotide sharing. Entries here come from immuneACCESS through TCRdb and include only in-frame sequences with V and J called. Some clones fail to appear in such tables; in the studies checked, an unresolved V gene covers under half of the shortfall, and the cause of the remainder is unknown. V and J calls and clone size are those listed in that table; D and trimming were worked out from the DNA. Within this sample are tens of thousands of clones, with about 73% of them counted one time only. The ten largest make up 4% to 5% of the sample.

V is pruned by 2 bases and J by 1 base, leaving 3 bases of the junction without a gene match. The CDR1 and CDR2 encoded by the germline V gene are MNHNS and SASEGT. The CDR3 has 16 amino acids, counting the end cysteine and phenylalanine. CDR3 DNA only is kept here, 48 bases in frame from base 1. The origin of this receptor is a man in his forties in good health and CMV-seronegative. Sequencing was carried out using PBMCs. Recombination linked TRBV6-1 to TRBJ2-2, and 8 bases in between align with TRBD1. The base sequence is TGTGCCAGCAGTGAAAGACAGGGGATGAACACCGGGGAGCTGTTTTTT. This translates into CASSERQGMNTGELFF.